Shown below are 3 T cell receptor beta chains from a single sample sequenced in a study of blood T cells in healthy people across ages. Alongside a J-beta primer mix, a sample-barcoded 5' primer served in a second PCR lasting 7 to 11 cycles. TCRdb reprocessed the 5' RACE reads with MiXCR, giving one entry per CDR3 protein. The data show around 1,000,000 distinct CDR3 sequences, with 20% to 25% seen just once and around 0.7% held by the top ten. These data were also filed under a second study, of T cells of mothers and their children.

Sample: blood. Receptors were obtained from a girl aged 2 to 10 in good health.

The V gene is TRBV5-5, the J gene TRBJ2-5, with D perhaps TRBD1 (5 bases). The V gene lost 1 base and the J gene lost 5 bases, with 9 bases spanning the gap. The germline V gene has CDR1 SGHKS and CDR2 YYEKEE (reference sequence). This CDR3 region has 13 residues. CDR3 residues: CASSLTGTETQYF. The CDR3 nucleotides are TGTGCCAGCAGCTTGACAGGAACGGAGACCCAGTACTTC.

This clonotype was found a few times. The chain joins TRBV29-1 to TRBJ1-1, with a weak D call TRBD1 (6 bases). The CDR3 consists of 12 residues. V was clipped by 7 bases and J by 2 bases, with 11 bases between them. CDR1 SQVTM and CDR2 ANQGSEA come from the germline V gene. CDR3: CSAGQINTEAFF. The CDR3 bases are TGCAGCGCAGGACAGATTAACACTGAAGCTTTCTTT.

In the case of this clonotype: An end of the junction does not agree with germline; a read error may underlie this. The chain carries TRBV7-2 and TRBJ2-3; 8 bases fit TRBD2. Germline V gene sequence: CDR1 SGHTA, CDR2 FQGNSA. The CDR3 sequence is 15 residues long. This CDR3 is CASRVGGGRADTQYF. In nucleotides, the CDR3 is TGCGCCAGCAGAGTTGGCGGGGGGAGGGCAGATACGCAGTATTTT.